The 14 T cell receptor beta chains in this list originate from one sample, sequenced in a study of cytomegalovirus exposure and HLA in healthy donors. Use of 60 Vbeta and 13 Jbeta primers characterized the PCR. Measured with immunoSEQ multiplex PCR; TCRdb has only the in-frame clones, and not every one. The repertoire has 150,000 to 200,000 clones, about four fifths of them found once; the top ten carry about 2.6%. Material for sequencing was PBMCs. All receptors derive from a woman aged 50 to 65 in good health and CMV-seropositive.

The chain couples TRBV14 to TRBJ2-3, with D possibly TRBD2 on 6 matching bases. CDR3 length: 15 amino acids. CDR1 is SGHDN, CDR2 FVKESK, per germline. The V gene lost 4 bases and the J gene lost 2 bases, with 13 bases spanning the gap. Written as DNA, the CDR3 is TGTGCCAGCAGCCGAATACTAGCTATCACAGATACGCAGTATTTT. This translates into CASSRILAITDTQYF.

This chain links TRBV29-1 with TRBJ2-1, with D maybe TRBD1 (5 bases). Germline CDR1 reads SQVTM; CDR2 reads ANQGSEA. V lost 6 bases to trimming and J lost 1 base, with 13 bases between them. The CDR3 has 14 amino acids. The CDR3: CSVDRSLSYNEQFF. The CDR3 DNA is TGCAGCGTCGACAGATCCCTTTCCTACAATGAGCAGTTCTTC.

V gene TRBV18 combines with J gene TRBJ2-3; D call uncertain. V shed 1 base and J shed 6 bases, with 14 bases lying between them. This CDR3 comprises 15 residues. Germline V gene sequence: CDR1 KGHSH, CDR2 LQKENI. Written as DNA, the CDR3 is TGTGCCAGCTCACCACAGTCCGGCGCCGGGGATACGCAGTATTTT. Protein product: CASSPQSGAGDTQYF.

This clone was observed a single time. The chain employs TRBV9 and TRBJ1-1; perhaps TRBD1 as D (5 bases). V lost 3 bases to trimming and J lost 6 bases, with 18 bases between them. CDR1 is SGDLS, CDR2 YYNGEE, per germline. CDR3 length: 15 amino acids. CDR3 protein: CASSDLSQGGAEAFF. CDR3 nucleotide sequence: TGTGCCAGCAGCGACCTTTCGCAGGGTGGCGCTGAAGCTTTCTTT.

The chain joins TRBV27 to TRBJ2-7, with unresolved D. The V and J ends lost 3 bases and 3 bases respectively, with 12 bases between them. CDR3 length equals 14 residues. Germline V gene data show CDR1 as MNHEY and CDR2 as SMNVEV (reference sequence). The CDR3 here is CASSLGQDLYEQYF. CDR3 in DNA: TGTGCCAGCAGTTTGGGTCAGGATCTCTACGAGCAGTACTTC.

Here the CDR3 reads CASSSGDRGQLIDTQYF. CDR3 nucleotide sequence: TGTGCCAGCTCATCAGGGGACAGGGGGCAGTTAATAGATACGCAGTATTTT. The rearrangement uses TRBV18 and TRBJ2-3; 12 bases match TRBD1. Germline V gene sequence: CDR1 KGHSH, CDR2 LQKENI. V lost 5 bases, J lost 5 bases, and 11 bases stayed unmatched. The CDR3 length is 17 residues.

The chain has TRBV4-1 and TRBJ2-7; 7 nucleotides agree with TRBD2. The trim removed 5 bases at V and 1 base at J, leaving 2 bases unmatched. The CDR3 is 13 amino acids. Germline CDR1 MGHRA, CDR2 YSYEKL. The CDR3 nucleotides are TGCGCCAGCAGCGGGGGGGAATCCTACGAGCAGTACTTC. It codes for CASSGGESYEQYF.

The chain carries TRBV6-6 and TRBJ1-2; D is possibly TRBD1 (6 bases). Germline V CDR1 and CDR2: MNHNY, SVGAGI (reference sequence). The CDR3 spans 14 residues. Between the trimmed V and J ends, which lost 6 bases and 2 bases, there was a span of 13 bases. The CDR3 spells CASSSKTGNYGYTF. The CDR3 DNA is TGTGCCAGCAGCTCGAAGACAGGAAACTATGGCTACACCTTC.

DNA of the CDR3: TGTGCCAGCAGCCGGGGTGGCAGCACTAATTCCTACGAGCAGTACTTC. This encodes CASSRGGSTNSYEQYF. The rearrangement joins TRBV28 to TRBJ2-7; perhaps TRBD2 as D (5 bases). The CDR3 extends over 16 amino acids. Trimming pared 6 bases from V and 1 base from J, leaving 19 bases between. Germline V gene data show CDR1 as MDHEN and CDR2 as SYDVKM. The full variable domain, rest sourced from reference TRBV28 and TRBJ2-7, is DVKVTQSSRYLVKRTGEKVFLECVQDMDHENMFWYRQDPGLGLRLIYFSYDVKMKEKGDIPEGYSVSREKKERFSLILESASTNQTSMYLCASSRGGSTNSYEQYFGPGTRLTVT.

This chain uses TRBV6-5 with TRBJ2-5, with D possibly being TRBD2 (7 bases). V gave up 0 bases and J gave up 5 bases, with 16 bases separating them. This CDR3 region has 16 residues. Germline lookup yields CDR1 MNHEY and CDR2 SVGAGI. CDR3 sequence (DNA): TGTGCCAGCAGTTACTCGTTGGGGGGGCTGGGGGAGACCCAGTACTTC. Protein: CASSYSLGGLGETQYF.

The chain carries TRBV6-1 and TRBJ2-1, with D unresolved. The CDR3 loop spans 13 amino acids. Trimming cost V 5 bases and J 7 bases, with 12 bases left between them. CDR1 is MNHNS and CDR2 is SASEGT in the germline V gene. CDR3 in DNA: TGTGCCAGCAGTTTTACTGCGCGGAATGAGCAGTTCTTC. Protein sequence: CASSFTARNEQFF.

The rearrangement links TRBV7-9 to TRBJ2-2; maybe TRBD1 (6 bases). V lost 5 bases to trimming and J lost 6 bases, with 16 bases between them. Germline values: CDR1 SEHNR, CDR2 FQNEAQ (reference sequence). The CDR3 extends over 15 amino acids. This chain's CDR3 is CASSHDRRESGELFF. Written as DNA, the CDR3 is TGTGCCAGCAGCCACGACAGGAGAGAATCCGGGGAGCTGTTTTTT.

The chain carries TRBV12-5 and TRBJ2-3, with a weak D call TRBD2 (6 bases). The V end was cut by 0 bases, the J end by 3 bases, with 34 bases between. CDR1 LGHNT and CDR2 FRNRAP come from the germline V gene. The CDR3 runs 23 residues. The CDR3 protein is CASGLVSDILAGGAEVTTDTQYF. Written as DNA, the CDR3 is TGTGCTAGTGGTTTGGTATCGGATATACTAGCTGGAGGGGCAGAGGTTACGACAGATACGCAGTATTTT.

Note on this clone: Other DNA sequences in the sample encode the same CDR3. The CDR3 DNA reads as TGTGCCAGCAGTTTTTCTCCTACAGATACGCAGTATTTT. Translating gives CASSFSPTDTQYF. V is TRBV27 and J is TRBJ2-3; D not certain. Germline-derived CDR1 and CDR2 are MNHEY and SMNVEV (reference sequence). This CDR3 spans 13 amino acids. Trimming removed 3 bases at V and 3 bases at J, with 7 bases between.